The 3 T cell receptor beta chains below come from one sample, sequenced in a study of identical twins' blood T cells. TCRdb processed the 5' RACE reads anew with MiXCR; each CDR3 protein has one entry. The data show 350,000 to 400,000 distinct CDR3 sequences, roughly 31% seen once. Sequencing used PBMCs. All receptors come from a woman aged 18-55 years in good health.

This chain uses TRBV11-2 with TRBJ2-4; 7 positions agree with TRBD2. This CDR3 has 13 amino acids. CDR1 is SGHAT and CDR2 is FQNNGV in the germline V gene. Trimming removed 7 bases from V and 8 bases from J; junction bases left unmatched: 8. The CDR3 sequence is CASTLAGEDIQYF. For the CDR3, the DNA is TGTGCCAGCACCCTCGCGGGAGAAGACATTCAGTACTTC.

About this clonotype: A much larger clone sits a single nucleotide away, making a read error possible. This chain uses TRBV20-1 with TRBJ1-5; no reliable D call. The length of the CDR3 is 14 residues. Germline values: CDR1 DFQATT, CDR2 SNEGSKA (reference sequence). Trimming removed 2 bases from V and 9 bases from J, with 17 bases in between. Here the CDR3 reads CSARSLPCAGPQHF. Written as DNA, the CDR3 is TGCAGTGCTAGATCCCTCCCCTGTGCTGGGCCCCAGCATTTT.

This clonotype was detected only a few times. The rearrangement uses TRBV9 and TRBJ1-1; maybe TRBD1 (5 bases). The CDR3 runs 15 residues. Looked up from germline, CDR1 is SGDLS and CDR2 is YYNGEE. The V end was cut by 4 bases, the J end by 1 base, with 14 bases between. Written as DNA, the CDR3 is TGTGCCAGCAGCTCCGGTGGGACCGCGAACACTGAAGCTTTCTTT. Translating gives CASSSGGTANTEAFF.